This TCR beta chain was sequenced for a study of T-cell reconstitution after alpha-beta-depleted transplantation in children. Study results and caveats: Hyperexpanded clones declined; after one year, newly produced T cells mostly supplied diversity.

Unique molecular identifiers were incorporated when the TCRbeta library was constructed. TCRdb re-called the PCR reads with MiXCR, one entry per CDR3 protein. The repertoire holds approximately 300,000 distinct CDR3 sequences, with around 10% as singletons. This clonotype was detected many times. No antigen is known for it. Germline V lookup: CDR1 SQVTM, CDR2 ANQGSEA. The CDR3 runs 13 residues. Trimming cost V 2 bases and J 7 bases; bases outside gene matches: 4. This clonotype was obtained from a boy less than two years old with acute myeloid leukemia, due to receive a stem cell transplant. The chain has TRBV29-1 and TRBJ2-1, with TRBD1 matching 8 bases. The sequencing used PBMCs, collected before TCRalphabeta/CD19-depleted stem cell transplant. CDR3 region: CSVEWTGPNEQFF. In DNA, the CDR3 is TGCAGCGTTGAATGGACAGGGCCGAATGAGCAGTTCTTC.